Shown below are 26 T cell receptor beta chains from a single sample sequenced in a study of blood T cell repertoires in COVID-19. Some clones are missing from TCRdb's copy, which holds only in-frame ones; the method was immunoSEQ multiplex PCR. This sample carries roughly 190,000 clones, around 80% of them seen once, and the ten largest clones take under 15%. Sequencing used peripheral blood. Receptors originate from a woman aged 45-60 years with acute or convalescent COVID-19.

The chain couples TRBV10-2 to TRBJ2-1, with 12 bases identical to TRBD2. V trimming: 2 bases; J trimming: 0 bases; junction bases outside the gene matches: 11. CDR1 and CDR2 from the germline V gene are WSHSY and SAAADI. The CDR3 length is 20 residues. The CDR3: CASSERATSGRRSSYNEQFF. CDR3 coding DNA: TGCGCCAGCAGTGAGCGGGCAACTAGCGGGAGGAGGAGCTCCTACAATGAGCAGTTCTTC.

J is TRBJ1-2 and V is TRBV28; 9 positions agree with TRBD1. V was clipped by 3 bases and J by 2 bases; unmatched bases: 7. The germline V gene has CDR1 MDHEN and CDR2 SYDVKM. The CDR3 consists of 16 residues. CDR3 region: CASSFWDREANYGYTF. The CDR3 nucleotides read TGTGCCAGCAGTTTTTGGGACAGGGAGGCGAACTATGGCTACACCTTC.

This clone was seen more than once but under ten times. This chain connects TRBV21-1 to TRBJ2-2; whether TRBD1, the table's D call, matches the DNA was not checked. TRBV21-1 is listed as a pseudogene. CDR3 size: 20 residues. CDR3 region: CASIHESPRTGTGRPGELFF. CDR3 DNA: TGTGCCAGCATCCACGAATCTCCTCGAACTGGGACAGGGCGGCCCGGGGAGCTGTTTTTT.

The chain uses TRBV9 and TRBJ2-1; D may be TRBD1 (6 bases). V shed 5 bases and J shed 7 bases, with 16 bases lying between them. Germline loops: CDR1 SGDLS, CDR2 YYNGEE. There are 14 residues in the CDR3. As DNA, the CDR3 is TGTGCCAGCAGTCCTGGGGGCCTGGGGAATGAGCAGTTCTTC. Its protein is CASSPGGLGNEQFF. The full variable domain, completed using reference TRBV9 and TRBJ2-1, is DSGVTQTPKHLITATGQRVTLRCSPRSGDLSVYWYQQSLDQGLQFLIQYYNGEERAKGNILERFSAQQFPDLHSELNLSSLELGDSALYFCASSPGGLGNEQFFGPGTRLTVL.

V usage is TRBV18 and J usage is TRBJ2-7; 9 bases align to TRBD1. This CDR3 has 16 amino acids. V lost 3 bases to trimming and J lost 7 bases; unmatched junction nucleotides: 13. From germline, CDR1 is KGHSH and CDR2 LQKENI. This CDR3 reads CASSPHGPGQGYEQYF. CDR3 DNA: TGTGCCAGCTCACCGCACGGACCGGGACAGGGATATGAGCAGTACTTC.

This CDR3 reads CASSDSQGNANTGELFF. The CDR3 DNA reads TGTGCCAGCAGCGACTCACAGGGGAACGCGAACACCGGGGAGCTGTTTTTT. The rearrangement uses TRBV9 and TRBJ2-2; 7 bases agree with TRBD1. Germline loops: CDR1 SGDLS, CDR2 YYNGEE. V lost 3 bases and J lost 0; bases outside the gene matches: 8. CDR3 length: 17 amino acids.

In its sample, this clone was seen once. The chain is built from TRBV28 and TRBJ1-2; no reliable D call. The germline CDR1 and CDR2 sequences are MDHEN and SYDVKM. This CDR3 comprises 14 residues. The germline V and J ends were trimmed by 3 bases and 8 bases, with 16 bases remaining between them. CDR3 sequence: CASSLRPTARGYTF. CDR3 DNA sequence: TGTGCCAGCAGTTTGCGACCCACAGCCCGCGGCTACACCTTC.

This chain links TRBV24-1 with TRBJ2-3; 8 nucleotides match TRBD2. The CDR3 contains 12 residues. After removal of 6 bases from V and 10 bases from J, the junction contained 5 bases not matched to a gene. Germline values: CDR1 KGHDR, CDR2 SFDVKD. Here the CDR3 reads CATSPTGGAQYF. DNA of the CDR3: TGTGCCACCAGTCCGACGGGAGGGGCGCAGTATTTT.

This chain links TRBV6-1 with TRBJ2-7; the D gene is possibly TRBD1 (6 bases). V gave up 2 bases and J gave up 3 bases, with 8 bases separating them. CDR1 and CDR2 (germline): MNHNS, SASEGT. This CDR3 contains 13 residues. CDR3 sequence reads: CASSETGRYEQYF. The CDR3 DNA reads TGTGCCAGCAGTGAAACAGGGCGCTACGAGCAGTACTTC.

This clone was seen a few times. The chain employs TRBV29-1 and TRBJ2-7; 12 bases are a match to TRBD2. Germline V gene data show CDR1 as SQVTM and CDR2 as ANQGSEA. The CDR3 is 15 amino acids. The trim removed 7 bases at V and 4 bases at J, leaving 11 bases unmatched. CDR3 loop: CSAAQRLAGEYEQYF. The CDR3 bases are TGCAGCGCCGCCCAGCGACTAGCGGGGGAATACGAGCAGTACTTC.

The genes are TRBV28 and TRBJ2-1; TRBD2 agrees at 9 bases. Trimming removed 10 bases from V and 7 bases from J; junction bases left unmatched: 8. CDR3 length: 13 amino acids. Germline CDR1 reads MDHEN; CDR2 reads SYDVKM. DNA for the CDR3: TGTGCCATCCTTAGCGGGAGTAGGAATGAGCAGTTCTTC. Amino acid sequence: CAILSGSRNEQFF. Looking up the rest from reference TRBV28 and TRBJ2-1 gives the full variable domain: DVKVTQSSRYLVKRTGEKVFLECVQDMDHENMFWYRQDPGLGLRLIYFSYDVKMKEKGDIPEGYSVSREKKERFSLILESASTNQTSMYLCAILSGSRNEQFFGPGTRLTVL.

The rearrangement uses TRBV14 and TRBJ2-2; TRBD1 matches at 7 bases. Germline CDR1 and CDR2: SGHDN and FVKESK. The CDR3 extends over 18 amino acids. With 3 bases clipped from V and 0 bases from J, the junction kept 10 bases outside the gene matches. The CDR3 bases are TGTGCCAGCAGCCAGAGAGGGGGACAGCTAGCGAACACCGGGGAGCTGTTTTTT. Residues: CASSQRGGQLANTGELFF.

V usage is TRBV11-3 and J usage is TRBJ2-3, with D uncertain. V dropped 0 bases and J dropped 3 bases, with 7 bases sitting between them. The CDR3 contains 14 residues. Germline assignment: CDR1 SGHNT and CDR2 YENEEA. The CDR3 loop reads CASSLDAATDTQYF. CDR3 DNA: TGTGCCAGCAGCTTAGACGCGGCGACAGATACGCAGTATTTT. The full variable domain, with the rest looked up from reference TRBV11-3 and TRBJ2-3, is EAGVVQSPRYKIIEKKQPVAFWCNPISGHNTLYWYLQNLGQGPELLIRYENEEAVDDSQLPKDRFSAERLKGVDSTLKIQPAELGDSAVYLCASSLDAATDTQYFGPGTRLTVL.

This clone appeared a few times. This chain uses TRBV23-1 with TRBJ1-5; the D is unclear. TRBV23-1 is reported as an ORF; its role is uncertain. With 4 bases removed from V and 3 bases from J, the gap between germline ends came to 16 bases. The CDR3 consists of 16 residues. The CDR3 here is CASSRAGSAYNQPQHF. DNA of the CDR3: TGCGCCAGCAGTCGAGCAGGCTCCGCTTACAATCAGCCCCAGCATTTT.

In nucleotides, the CDR3 is TGTGCCACCAGTGATTACTCGAACACTGAAGCTTTCTTT. Translation gives CATSDYSNTEAFF. The chain uses TRBV24-1 and TRBJ1-1, with D unclear. Trimming stripped 2 bases from V and 1 base from J, with 4 bases between. This CDR3 region has 13 residues. CDR1 is KGHDR, CDR2 SFDVKD, per germline.

CDR3 amino acids: CASSLKIGGDSLYEQYF. The CDR3 DNA follows: TGTGCCAGCAGCTTGAAAATTGGTGGGGACAGTCTCTACGAGCAGTACTTC. The chain carries TRBV5-5 and TRBJ2-7, with TRBD1 identical over 7 bases. The CDR3 is 17 residues long. J lost 3 bases, V lost 1 base, and 13 bases had no gene match. Germline CDR1 reads SGHKS; CDR2 reads YYEKEE (reference sequence).

The chain has TRBV24-1 and TRBJ2-6; unclear D gene. This CDR3 has 12 residues. CDR1 KGHDR and CDR2 SFDVKD come from the germline V gene. Between the trimmed V and J ends, which lost 12 bases and 1 base, there was a span of 6 bases. CDR3: CAASSGANVLTF. For the CDR3, the DNA is TGTGCCGCGAGTTCTGGGGCCAACGTCCTGACTTTC.

The chain couples TRBV2 to TRBJ2-7, with 9 bases lining up with TRBD1. Trimming took 6 bases from V and 2 from J; bases not matched to a gene: 5. CDR1 and CDR2 (germline): SNHLY, FYNNEI. This CDR3 is 14 amino acids long. The DNA for the CDR3 is TGTGCCAGCAGGGGGACAGGGTTCGCCTACGAGCAGTACTTC. Translation gives CASRGTGFAYEQYF.

The table lists this clone with a count of one. The genes are TRBV28 and TRBJ1-4; D is unresolved. The CDR3 runs 15 residues. Looked up from germline, CDR1 is MDHEN and CDR2 is SYDVKM. V lost 7 bases, J lost 7 bases, and 19 bases lay in between. CDR3 nucleotide sequence: TGTGCCAGCATCGCCGGGGAGGGTGGTGGTGAAAAACTGTTTTTT. Protein: CASIAGEGGGEKLFF.

The rearrangement links TRBV9 to TRBJ1-5; no definite D call. Germline lookup yields CDR1 SGDLS and CDR2 YYNGEE. V was clipped by 0 bases and J by 1 base, with 5 bases between them. This CDR3 spans 14 amino acids. This CDR3 is CASSVAGSNQPQHF. CDR3 sequence (DNA): TGTGCCAGCAGCGTAGCCGGGAGCAATCAGCCCCAGCATTTT.

The chain carries TRBV6-5 and TRBJ2-6; TRBD2 matches 7 bases. V was pared by 10 bases and J by 0 bases, with 6 bases of the junction left unmatched. The CDR3 covers 15 residues. Germline assignment: CDR1 MNHEY and CDR2 SVGAGI. The CDR3 sequence is CAIRGGLSGANVLTF. In DNA, the CDR3 is TGTGCCATTCGCGGGGGACTCTCTGGGGCCAACGTCCTGACTTTC.

The table lists this clone with a few counts. This chain connects TRBV7-8 to TRBJ1-3; 10 nucleotides line up with TRBD1. This CDR3 has 17 amino acids. Trimming removed 9 bases from V and 2 bases from J; junction bases left unmatched: 13. CDR1 is SGHVS and CDR2 is FQNEAQ in the germline V gene. Written as DNA, the CDR3 is TGTGCCAGTTCCCGGGACAGGGGCCCTTCAGCTGGAAACACCATATATTTT. Encoded protein: CASSRDRGPSAGNTIYF.

The chain recombines TRBV9 with TRBJ2-2, with a tentative D call TRBD1 (6 bases). V was cut by 0 bases and J by 3 bases, with 15 bases left in between. Germline values: CDR1 SGDLS, CDR2 YYNGEE. This CDR3 is 17 amino acids long. In nucleotides, the CDR3 is TGTGCCAGCAGCGTAGCTGAGGGACAATGGGACACCGGGGAGCTGTTTTTT. Translated, it gives CASSVAEGQWDTGELFF.

The chain uses TRBV5-1 and TRBJ1-3; 7 positions agree with TRBD1. With V trimmed by 4 bases and J by 2 bases, 3 bases remained unmatched. This CDR3 has 14 amino acids. The germline gives CDR1 SGHRS, CDR2 YFSETQ. The CDR3 is CASSLGTAGNTIYF. The DNA for the CDR3 is TGCGCCAGCAGCCTCGGGACAGCTGGAAACACCATATATTTT.

The V call is TRBV18, the J call TRBJ2-7, with 11 bases that match TRBD2. Germline CDR1 reads KGHSH; CDR2 reads LQKENI. CDR3 length equals 18 residues. The V segment lost 4 bases and the J segment 3 bases; nucleotides outside the gene matches: 14. DNA of the CDR3: TGTGCCAGCTCACTCACGACTAGCGGGGTCTCAAATTACTACGAGCAGTACTTC. It is translated as CASSLTTSGVSNYYEQYF.

The chain recombines TRBV6-2 or TRBV6-3 with TRBJ1-1, with TRBD1 matching 7 bases. CDR1 and CDR2 (germline): MNHEY, SVGEGT. Trimming at V came to 4 bases and at J to 1 base, leaving 3 bases not matched to a gene. The CDR3 extends over 14 amino acids. The CDR3 region has the DNA TGTGCCAGCAGTTCCAACAGGGGGAACACTGAAGCTTTCTTT. This sequence encodes CASSSNRGNTEAFF.